Listed here is a single T cell receptor beta chain. TCRdb keeps only in-frame clones here, not all; method: immunoSEQ multiplex PCR. Among 90,000 to 120,000 clones listed, approximately 89% were seen once. This sample is part of a study of blood T cell repertoires in COVID-19. Overall study context: Donors in the United States, Italy and Spain gave samples during acute or convalescent COVID-19. In each case, the material was cDNA or gDNA derived from T cells, B-cell-depleted T cells, or PBMCs.

The length of the CDR3 is 14 residues. The trim removed 5 bases at V and 0 bases at J, leaving 3 bases unmatched. Germline V CDR1 and CDR2: SNHLY, FYNNEI. Sample: peripheral blood. The sequence was collected from a man aged 45 to 65 with active or convalescent COVID-19. The chain is built from TRBV2 and TRBJ1-1; TRBD1 matches at 7 bases. The DNA for the CDR3 is TGTGCCAGCAGTCAGACAGGGCTGAACACTGAAGCTTTCTTT. It encodes CASSQTGLNTEAFF.